What follows describes a single TCR beta chain. CDR1 is MNHEY and CDR2 is SVGEGT in the germline V gene. Trimming shortened V by 2 bases and J by 4 bases, and 8 bases separated the two germline ends. The CDR3 loop spans 14 amino acids. The source of the sample is a study of control samples from healthy donors and cancer patients. Assay: immunoSEQ multiplex PCR; the TCRdb copy retains only in-frame clones and omits some. The sample lists about 77,000 clones; roughly 92% were seen once. This receptor was taken from a woman in her sixties or seventies in good health. The sample consisted of blood. The rearrangement uses TRBV6-2 or TRBV6-3 and TRBJ2-2; no firm D call. As DNA, the CDR3 is TGTGCCAGCAGTTACCCTTTAGTCACCGGGGAGCTGTTTTTT. Its translation is CASSYPLVTGELFF.